The sequence of this T cell receptor beta chain was determined in a study of OX40 agonist ivuxolimab in advanced cancers. Study conclusions and caveats: There were, on average, more expanded clones in CD8+ T cells than in CD4+.

Method: immunoSEQ multiplex PCR; TCRdb's copy keeps in-frame clones and lacks some. This table has approximately 43,000 clones, around four fifths appearing once. A remark on this clone: Its antigen remains unknown.

Germline V CDR1 and CDR2: ENHRY, SYGVKD. Losses at the gene ends were 7 bases for V and 11 bases for J; bases not matched to a gene: 16. The CDR3 has 14 residues. Here the sequenced sample was CD4+ or CD8+ T cells sorted from blood, taken in a trial of the OX40 agonist ivuxolimab. The origin of this receptor is an adult with an advanced solid tumor such as melanoma, head and neck, liver or kidney cancer. The chain uses TRBV10-3 and TRBJ1-2, with 7 bases matching TRBD1. This CDR3 is CAINPGQPFSGYTF. CDR3 coding DNA: TGTGCCATCAACCCGGGACAGCCCTTTAGTGGGTACACCTTC.